Sequencing of this T cell receptor (beta chain) was carried out in a study of OX40 agonist ivuxolimab in advanced cancers. Blood draws occurred at baseline, cycle 4 day 1, and cycle 7 day 1. TCRdb keeps only in-frame clones here, not all; method: immunoSEQ multiplex PCR. The repertoire holds around 94,000 clones, approximately 85% seen once, with 3.5% to 4% in the top ten. The clonotype comes from an adult with an advanced solid tumor such as melanoma, head and neck, liver or kidney cancer. Sequenced here: CD4+ or CD8+ T cells sorted from blood, sampled in a trial of the OX40 agonist ivuxolimab.

CDR3 loop: CASSLGDSSYEQYF. The CDR3 DNA sequence: TGTGCCAGCAGCTTAGGGGACTCCAGCTACGAGCAGTACTTC. The chain combines TRBV7-2 with TRBJ2-7; perhaps TRBD2 as D (6 bases). Looked up from germline, CDR1 is SGHTA and CDR2 is FQGNSA. The CDR3 contains 14 residues. The germline V and J ends were trimmed by 1 base and 3 bases, with 10 bases remaining between them.